These 14 T cell receptor beta chains share one sample of origin, sequenced in a study of T-cell reconstitution after alpha-beta-depleted transplantation in children. Unique molecular identifiers tagged the TCRbeta library. TCRdb analysed the PCR reads with MiXCR anew, one entry per CDR3 protein. The sample carries more than 400,000 distinct CDR3 sequences, 10% to 12% recorded once. Sequenced here: PBMCs, mostly from graft donor cells, sampled 180 days after TCRalphabeta/CD19-depleted stem cell transplant. The receptors were gathered from a female patient aged 2 to 10 who had a stem cell transplant for aplastic anemia, so the T cells may come from the graft donor.

Only a few counts were recorded for this clonotype. This chain connects TRBV7-2 to TRBJ1-4, with 7 positions matching TRBD1. After removal of 2 bases from V and 8 bases from J, the junction contained 11 bases not matched to a gene. CDR1 is SGHTA and CDR2 is FQGNSA in the germline V gene. There are 16 residues in the CDR3. CDR3 residues: CASSLWRGQEEEKLFF. The CDR3 DNA reads as TGTGCCAGCAGCTTATGGAGGGGGCAAGAGGAGGAAAAACTGTTTTTT.

The genes are TRBV5-1 and TRBJ2-5; the D gene could be TRBD1 or TRBD2 (5 bases each). Germline values: CDR1 SGHRS, CDR2 YFSETQ. V was clipped by 4 bases and J by 4 bases, with 17 bases between them. The CDR3 contains 15 residues. This CDR3 is CASSTGTRPGETQYF. In DNA form, the CDR3 reads TGCGCCAGCAGCACGGGGACCAGGCCGGGAGAGACCCAGTACTTC.

This clonotype was seen a handful of times. The chain employs TRBV7-9 and TRBJ2-1; no clear D. CDR1 is SEHNR, CDR2 FQNEAQ, per germline (reference sequence). The CDR3 is 16 residues long. V was shortened by 2 bases and J by 3 bases, with 14 bases between the two germline ends. CDR3 amino acids: CASSLMYVVGYNEQFF. CDR3 coding DNA: TGTGCCAGCAGCTTAATGTATGTGGTTGGCTACAATGAGCAGTTCTTC.

The chain couples TRBV5-6 to TRBJ1-5; D gene ambiguous. V was cut by 4 bases and J by 0 bases, with 8 bases left in between. Per the germline V gene, CDR1 is SGHDT and CDR2 is YYEEEE. The CDR3 is 14 amino acids. For the CDR3, the DNA is TGTGCCAGCAGCATCAGAAATAGCAATCAGCCCCAGCATTTT. Protein product: CASSIRNSNQPQHF.

The gene calls are TRBV11-2 and TRBJ2-1; D remains ambiguous. Looked up from germline, CDR1 is SGHAT and CDR2 is FQNNGV. Deletions cut 2 bases from V and 0 bases from J, with 11 bases between. This CDR3 contains 16 residues. The CDR3 DNA reads as TGTGCCAGCAGCTTATACTACCAGAGCTCCTACAATGAGCAGTTCTTC. Its translation is CASSLYYQSSYNEQFF. Drawing the rest from reference TRBV11-2 and TRBJ2-1, the complete variable domain is EAGVAQSPRYKIIEKRQSVAFWCNPISGHATLYWYQQILGQGPKLLIQFQNNGVVDDSQLPKDRFSAERLKGVDSTLKIQPAKLEDSAVYLCASSLYYQSSYNEQFFGPGTRLTVL.

This clonotype was recorded a few times. The rearrangement links TRBV19 to TRBJ2-3; 9 bases are a match to TRBD2. The CDR3 loop spans 17 amino acids. J gave up 4 bases and V 7 bases, and 15 bases lay outside the gene matches. The germline CDR1 and CDR2 sequences are LNHDA and SQIVND (reference sequence). The CDR3 nucleotides are TGTGCCAGTACTCCGCGCCCCAGCGGGGGGTTCCCAGATACGCAGTATTTT. As protein: CASTPRPSGGFPDTQYF.

There are a few counts of this clonotype. The chain recombines TRBV12-3 or TRBV12-4 with TRBJ2-3; tentative D call: TRBD2 (5 bases). V lost 4 bases and J lost 2, with 13 bases in between. The CDR3 contains 15 residues. In nucleotides, the CDR3 is TGTGCCAGCAGTTCTGACGGACTCCACACAGATACGCAGTATTTT. Encoded protein: CASSSDGLHTDTQYF.

The rearrangement links TRBV7-6 to TRBJ2-3; TRBD2 might be the D (5 bases). CDR1 is SGHVS and CDR2 is FNYEAQ in the germline V gene. The length of the CDR3 is 17 residues. V was trimmed by 5 bases and J by 2 bases, leaving 20 bases between them. CDR3 nucleotide sequence: TGTGCCAGCAGCCCCGTAGGGAGAGTTAAAATCACAGATACGCAGTATTTT. It is translated as CASSPVGRVKITDTQYF.

This clonotype came up many times. The chain links TRBV7-9 to TRBJ2-1; D not resolved. The V end was cut by 1 base, the J end by 8 bases, with 3 bases between. The CDR3 sequence is 11 residues long. Germline CDR1 is SEHNR and CDR2 is FQNEAQ (reference sequence). The CDR3 nucleotides read TGTGCCAGCAGCTTAGTCTATGAGCAGTTCTTC. Encoded protein: CASSLVYEQFF.

The J gene is TRBJ2-1, the V gene TRBV4-3, with TRBD1 as a possible D gene (5 bases). V was trimmed by 0 bases and J by 9 bases, leaving 9 bases between them. Per the germline V gene, CDR1 is LGHNA and CDR2 is YSLEER. This CDR3 has 13 amino acids. The CDR3 is CASSQDGAAEQFF. In nucleotides, the CDR3 is TGCGCCAGCAGCCAAGATGGGGCGGCTGAGCAGTTCTTC.

This clonotype was observed a handful of times. The genes are TRBV5-6 and TRBJ1-4, with a weak D call TRBD1 (5 bases). The CDR3 spans 16 residues. Per the germline V gene, CDR1 is SGHDT and CDR2 is YYEEEE. V was pared by 4 bases and J by 4 bases, with 17 bases between. The CDR3 sequence: CASSRLAGTDNEKLFF. CDR3 nucleotide sequence: TGTGCCAGCAGCCGATTGGCCGGGACCGATAATGAAAAACTGTTTTTT.

The V gene is TRBV21-1, the J gene TRBJ2-7; no check of the table's D call, TRBD1, against the DNA was made. TRBV21-1 is a pseudogene segment. CDR3 length equals 15 residues. The CDR3 loop is CASSKVPGPSYEQYV. Here the CDR3 DNA reads TGTGCCAGCAGCAAGGTTCCGGGGCCCTCCTACGAGCAGTACGTC.

In this sample, this clonotype turned up a few times. V and J are TRBV3-1 and TRBJ1-2; D unclear. CDR1 and CDR2 from the germline V gene are LGHDT and YNNKEL (reference sequence). The length of the CDR3 is 13 residues. The V gene lost 0 bases and the J gene lost 6 bases, with 8 bases spanning the gap. The CDR3 region is CASSQDGVHGYTF. DNA of the CDR3: TGTGCCAGCAGCCAAGATGGAGTCCATGGCTACACCTTC.

The J gene is TRBJ1-6, the V gene TRBV20-1; D not resolved. In germline, CDR1 is DFQATT, CDR2 SNEGSKA (reference sequence). This CDR3 is 15 amino acids long. Trimming removed 1 base at V and 8 bases at J, with 15 bases between. The CDR3: CSARAEYSNYSPLHF. In DNA, the CDR3 is TGCAGTGCTAGAGCAGAATACAGCAATTATTCACCCCTCCACTTT.